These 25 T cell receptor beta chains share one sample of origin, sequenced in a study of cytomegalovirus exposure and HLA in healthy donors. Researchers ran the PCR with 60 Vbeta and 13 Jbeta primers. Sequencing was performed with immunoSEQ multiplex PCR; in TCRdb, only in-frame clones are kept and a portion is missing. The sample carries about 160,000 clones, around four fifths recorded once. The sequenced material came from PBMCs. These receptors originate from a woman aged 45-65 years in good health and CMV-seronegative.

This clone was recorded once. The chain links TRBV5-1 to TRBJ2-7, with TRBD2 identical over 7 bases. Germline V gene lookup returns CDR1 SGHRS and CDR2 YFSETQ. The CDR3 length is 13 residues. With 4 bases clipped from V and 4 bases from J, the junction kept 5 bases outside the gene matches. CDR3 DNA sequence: TGCGCCAGCAGCAACGTCGGGGGGTACGAGCAGTACTTC. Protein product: CASSNVGGYEQYF.

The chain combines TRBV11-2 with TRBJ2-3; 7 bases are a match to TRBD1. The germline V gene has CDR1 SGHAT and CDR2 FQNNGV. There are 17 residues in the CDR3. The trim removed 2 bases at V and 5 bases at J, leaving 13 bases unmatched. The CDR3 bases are TGTGCCAGCAGCTTAAGGGGGCGGAGCGGAGACCTAGATACGCAGTATTTT. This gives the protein CASSLRGRSGDLDTQYF. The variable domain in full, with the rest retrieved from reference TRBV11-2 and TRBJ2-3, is EAGVAQSPRYKIIEKRQSVAFWCNPISGHATLYWYQQILGQGPKLLIQFQNNGVVDDSQLPKDRFSAERLKGVDSTLKIQPAKLEDSAVYLCASSLRGRSGDLDTQYFGPGTRLTVL.

The CDR3 region is CASSPYSNYGYTF. CDR3 DNA sequence: TGTGCCAGCAGCCCGTACAGCAACTATGGCTACACCTTC. The V call is TRBV7-2, the J call TRBJ1-2; D ambiguous. This CDR3 region has 13 residues. The germline gives CDR1 SGHTA, CDR2 FQGNSA. V was shortened by 5 bases and J by 2 bases, with 9 bases between the two germline ends.

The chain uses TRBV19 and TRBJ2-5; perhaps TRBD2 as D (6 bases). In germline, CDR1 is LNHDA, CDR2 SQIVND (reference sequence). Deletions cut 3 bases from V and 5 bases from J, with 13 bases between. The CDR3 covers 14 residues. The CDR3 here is CASSMDSSVETQYF. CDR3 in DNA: TGTGCCAGTAGTATGGATTCTAGCGTGGAGACCCAGTACTTC.

The CDR3 here is CAWSWPPSYEQYF. The CDR3 DNA is TGTGCCTGGAGTTGGCCCCCCTCCTACGAGCAGTACTTC. The V call is TRBV30, the J call TRBJ2-7; no reliable D call. The CDR3 is made up of 13 amino acids. V shed 2 bases and J shed 0 bases, with 8 bases lying between them. From germline, CDR1 is GTSNPN and CDR2 SVGIG (reference sequence).

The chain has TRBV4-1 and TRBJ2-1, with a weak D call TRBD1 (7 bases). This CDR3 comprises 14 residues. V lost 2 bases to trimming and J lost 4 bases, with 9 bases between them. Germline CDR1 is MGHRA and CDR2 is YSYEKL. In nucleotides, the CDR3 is TGCGCCAGCAGCCAATCAGGGGGGTACAATGAGCAGTTCTTC. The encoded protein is CASSQSGGYNEQFF.

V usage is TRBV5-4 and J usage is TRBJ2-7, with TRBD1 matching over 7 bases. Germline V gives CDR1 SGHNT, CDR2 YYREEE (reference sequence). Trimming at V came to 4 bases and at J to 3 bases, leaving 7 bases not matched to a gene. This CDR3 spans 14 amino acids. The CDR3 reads CASSTPRDSYEQYF. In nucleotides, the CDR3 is TGTGCCAGCAGCACCCCCCGGGACAGCTACGAGCAGTACTTC.

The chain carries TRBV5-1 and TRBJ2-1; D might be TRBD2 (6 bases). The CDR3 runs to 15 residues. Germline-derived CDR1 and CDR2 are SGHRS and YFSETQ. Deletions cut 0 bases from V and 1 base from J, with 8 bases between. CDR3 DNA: TGCGCCAGCAGCTTGGCGGGAGTTTCCTACAATGAGCAGTTCTTC. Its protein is CASSLAGVSYNEQFF.

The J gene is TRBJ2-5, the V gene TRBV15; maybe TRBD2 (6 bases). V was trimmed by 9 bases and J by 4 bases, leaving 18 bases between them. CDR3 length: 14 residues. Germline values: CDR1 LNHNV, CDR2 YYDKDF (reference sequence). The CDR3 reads CATGGGIGIETQYF. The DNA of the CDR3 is TGTGCCACGGGAGGCGGGATAGGTATAGAGACCCAGTACTTC.

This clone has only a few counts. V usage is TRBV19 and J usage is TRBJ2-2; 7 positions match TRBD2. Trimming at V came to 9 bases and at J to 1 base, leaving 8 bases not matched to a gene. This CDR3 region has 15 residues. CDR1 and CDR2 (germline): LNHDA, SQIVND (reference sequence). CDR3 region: CASVPGGKNTGELFF. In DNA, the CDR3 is TGTGCCAGCGTTCCGGGGGGAAAGAACACCGGGGAGCTGTTTTTT.

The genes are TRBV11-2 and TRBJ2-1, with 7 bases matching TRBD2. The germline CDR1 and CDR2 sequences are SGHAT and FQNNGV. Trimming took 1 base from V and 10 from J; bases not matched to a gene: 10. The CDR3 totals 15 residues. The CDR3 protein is CASSLVGTIVREQFF. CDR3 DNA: TGTGCCAGCAGCTTAGTCGGGACTATCGTCCGGGAGCAGTTCTTC. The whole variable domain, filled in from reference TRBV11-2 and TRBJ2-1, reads EAGVAQSPRYKIIEKRQSVAFWCNPISGHATLYWYQQILGQGPKLLIQFQNNGVVDDSQLPKDRFSAERLKGVDSTLKIQPAKLEDSAVYLCASSLVGTIVREQFFGPGTRLTVL.

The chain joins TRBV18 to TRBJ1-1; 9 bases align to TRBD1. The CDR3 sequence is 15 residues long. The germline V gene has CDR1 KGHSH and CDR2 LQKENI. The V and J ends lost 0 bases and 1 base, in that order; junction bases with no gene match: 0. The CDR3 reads CASSPPGQGNTEAFF. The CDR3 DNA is TGTGCCAGCTCACCACCGGGACAGGGGAACACTGAAGCTTTCTTT.

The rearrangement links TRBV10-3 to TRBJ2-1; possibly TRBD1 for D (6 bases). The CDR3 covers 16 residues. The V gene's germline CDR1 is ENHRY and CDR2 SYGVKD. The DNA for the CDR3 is TGTGCGACCACCATCTTCAACGGACAGTTGTACAATGAGCAGTTCTTC. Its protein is CATTIFNGQLYNEQFF.

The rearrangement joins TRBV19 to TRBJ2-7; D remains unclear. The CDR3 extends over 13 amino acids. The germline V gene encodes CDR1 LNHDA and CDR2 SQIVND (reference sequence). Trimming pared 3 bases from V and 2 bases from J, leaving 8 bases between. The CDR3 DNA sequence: TGTGCCAGTAGTATTTATGTAACCTACGAGCAGTACTTC. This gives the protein CASSIYVTYEQYF. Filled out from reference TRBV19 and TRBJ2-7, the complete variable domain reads DGGITQSPKYLFRKEGQNVTLSCEQNLNHDAMYWYRQDPGQGLRLIYYSQIVNDFQKGDIAEGYSVSREKKESFPLTVTSAQKNPTAFYLCASSIYVTYEQYFGPGTRLTVT.

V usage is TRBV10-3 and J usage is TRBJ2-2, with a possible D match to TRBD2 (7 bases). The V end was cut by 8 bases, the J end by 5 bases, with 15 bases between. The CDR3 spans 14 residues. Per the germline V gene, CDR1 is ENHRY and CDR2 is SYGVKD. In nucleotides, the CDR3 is TGTGCCATCGGGGGAGGGGGGCGAACCGGGGAGCTGTTTTTT. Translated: CAIGGGGRTGELFF.

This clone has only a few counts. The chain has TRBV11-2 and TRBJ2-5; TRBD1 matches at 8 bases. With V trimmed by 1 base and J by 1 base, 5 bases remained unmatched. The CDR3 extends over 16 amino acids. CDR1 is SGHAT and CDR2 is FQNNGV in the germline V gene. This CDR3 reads CASSLGPGQGQETQYF. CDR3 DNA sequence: TGTGCCAGCAGCTTAGGCCCCGGACAGGGCCAAGAGACCCAGTACTTC.

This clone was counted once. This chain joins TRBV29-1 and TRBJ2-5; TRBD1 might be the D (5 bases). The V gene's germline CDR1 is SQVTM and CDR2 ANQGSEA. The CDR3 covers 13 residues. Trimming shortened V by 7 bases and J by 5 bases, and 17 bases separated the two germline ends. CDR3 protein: CSALRGFRETQYF. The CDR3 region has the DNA TGCAGCGCCCTAAGGGGATTTCGGGAGACCCAGTACTTC.

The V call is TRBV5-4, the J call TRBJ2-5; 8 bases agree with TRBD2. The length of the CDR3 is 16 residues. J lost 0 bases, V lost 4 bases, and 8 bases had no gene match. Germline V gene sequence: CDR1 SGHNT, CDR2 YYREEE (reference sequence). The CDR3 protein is CASSGGGGPYQETQYF. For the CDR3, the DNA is TGTGCCAGCAGCGGGGGCGGGGGGCCTTACCAAGAGACCCAGTACTTC.

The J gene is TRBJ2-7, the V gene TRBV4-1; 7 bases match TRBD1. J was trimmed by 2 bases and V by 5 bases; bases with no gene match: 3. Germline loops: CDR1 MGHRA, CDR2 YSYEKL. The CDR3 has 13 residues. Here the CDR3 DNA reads TGCGCCAGCAGCATCGACAGGGCCTACGAGCAGTACTTC. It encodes CASSIDRAYEQYF.

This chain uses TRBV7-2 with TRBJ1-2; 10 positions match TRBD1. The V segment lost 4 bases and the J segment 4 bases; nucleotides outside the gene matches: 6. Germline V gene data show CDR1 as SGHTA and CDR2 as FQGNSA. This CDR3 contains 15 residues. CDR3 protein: CASSSDRGGIYGYTF. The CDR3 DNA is TGTGCCAGCAGCTCGGACAGGGGGGGGATCTATGGCTACACCTTC.

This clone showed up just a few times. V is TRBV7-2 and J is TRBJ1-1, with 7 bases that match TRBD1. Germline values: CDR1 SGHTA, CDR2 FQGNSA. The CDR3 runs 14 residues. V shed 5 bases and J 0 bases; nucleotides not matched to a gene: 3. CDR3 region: CASSAQGMNTEAFF. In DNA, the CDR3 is TGTGCCAGCAGCGCACAGGGGATGAACACTGAAGCTTTCTTT.

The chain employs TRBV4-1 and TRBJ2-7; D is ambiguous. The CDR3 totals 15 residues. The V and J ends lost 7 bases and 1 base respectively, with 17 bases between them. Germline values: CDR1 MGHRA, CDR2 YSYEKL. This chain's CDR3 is CASTPSEWRSYEQYF. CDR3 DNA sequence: TGCGCCAGCACGCCATCGGAGTGGAGATCCTACGAGCAGTACTTC.

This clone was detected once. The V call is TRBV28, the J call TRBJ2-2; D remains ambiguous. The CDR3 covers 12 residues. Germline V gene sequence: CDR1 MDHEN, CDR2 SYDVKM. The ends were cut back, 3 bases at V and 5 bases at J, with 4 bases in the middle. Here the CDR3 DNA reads TGTGCCAGCAGTTTTATGACCGGGGAGCTGTTTTTT. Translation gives CASSFMTGELFF.

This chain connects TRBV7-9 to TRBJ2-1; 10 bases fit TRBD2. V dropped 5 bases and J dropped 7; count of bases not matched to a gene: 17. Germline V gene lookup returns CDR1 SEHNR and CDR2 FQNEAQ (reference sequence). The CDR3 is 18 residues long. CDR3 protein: CASSQVWTSGIGLNEQFF. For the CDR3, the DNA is TGTGCCAGCAGCCAAGTCTGGACTAGCGGAATTGGATTGAATGAGCAGTTCTTC.

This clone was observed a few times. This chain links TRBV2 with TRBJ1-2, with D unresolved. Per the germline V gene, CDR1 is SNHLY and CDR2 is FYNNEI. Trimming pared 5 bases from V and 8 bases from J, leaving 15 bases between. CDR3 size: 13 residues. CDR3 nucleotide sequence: TGTGCCAGCAGTCAAGGTCAGGTTTCGGGCTACACCTTC. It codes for CASSQGQVSGYTF.